The 2 T cell receptor beta chains given below trace back to one sample, sequenced in a study of Ad26.COV2.S vaccination and SARS-CoV-2 variants. Produced via immunoSEQ multiplex PCR; TCRdb's table is partial and in-frame only. The sample shows about 350,000 clones, around 89% of them seen only once. Treatment defined: roughly 19 received Ad26.COV2.S at low or high dose, single or two shots; about 5 received placebo; per-sample allocation not given. On day 63 after the first injection, vaccine and placebo recipients gave samples. The material was peripheral blood, obtained in a trial of Ad26.COV2.S vaccine versus placebo. The receptors were gathered from a person aged 18-65 years who received the Ad26.COV2.S COVID-19 vaccine or a placebo.

V and J are TRBV19 and TRBJ2-7, with TRBD1 as a possible D gene (5 bases). CDR1 is LNHDA, CDR2 SQIVND, per germline (reference sequence). V shed 6 bases and J shed 0 bases, with 18 bases lying between them. This CDR3 comprises 16 residues. CDR3 loop: CASSTHLGALSYEQYF. DNA of the CDR3: TGTGCCAGTAGCACCCACCTAGGGGCCCTCTCCTACGAGCAGTACTTC.

This chain uses TRBV28 with TRBJ2-3, with unresolved D. V lost 6 bases, J lost 3 bases, and 10 bases lay in between. Germline V lookup: CDR1 MDHEN, CDR2 SYDVKM. This CDR3 has 13 amino acids. The CDR3 spells CASSLGETDTQYF. The CDR3 region has the DNA TGTGCCAGCAGCCTCGGTGAAACAGATACGCAGTATTTT.